A selection of T cell receptor beta chains follows, all from one sample in a study of cytomegalovirus exposure and HLA in healthy donors. TCRdb's table, derived via immunoSEQ multiplex PCR, lists solely in-frame clones and lacks some. The sample holds under 300,000 clones, about 66% seen once. The sequencing input was PBMCs. These TCRs come from a female donor in good health and CMV-seronegative. Both conserved end residues are part of each CDR3. Fields, in order: CDR3 length, J gene, clone size, V gene, D gene, CDR3 protein, CDR3 DNA. D genes are given only for firm matches. Some rows mark clone size as missing; the rest say once, few, many or name a class of expanded clone.

>13|TRBJ1-2|few|TRBV6-1|.
CASSEVRLYGYTF
TGTGCCAGCAGTGAGGTCAGGCTTTATGGCTACACCTTC
>15|TRBJ2-4|once|TRBV18|TRBD2
CASSPSRAGGHIQYF
TGTGCCAGCTCACCCTCGCGGGCGGGGGGCCACATTCAGTACTTC
>14|TRBJ1-1|.|TRBV27|TRBD1
CASSSGQLNTEAFF
TGTGCCAGCAGTTCGGGACAGCTGAACACTGAAGCTTTCTTT
>13|TRBJ2-7|.|TRBV18|.
CASSSGLDLGQYF
TGTGCCAGCTCATCCGGACTCGACTTGGGGCAGTACTTC
>14|TRBJ1-4|.|TRBV19|.
CASSPWSNGEKLFF
TGTGCCAGTAGTCCATGGTCCAACGGGGAAAAACTGTTTTTT
>16|TRBJ1-2|.|TRBV27|TRBD1
CASGPHRDRASDGYTF
TGTGCCAGCGGGCCCCATAGGGACAGGGCGTCGGACGGCTACACCTTC
>14|TRBJ2-3|few|TRBV11-3|TRBD2
CASHIAGVTDTQYF
TGTGCCAGCCACATAGCGGGGGTCACAGATACGCAGTATTTT
>14|TRBJ2-7|.|TRBV4-1|.
CASSQVGSSYEQYF
TGCGCCAGCAGCCAAGTCGGGAGCTCCTACGAGCAGTACTTC
>15|TRBJ1-1|.|TRBV11-3|TRBD1
CASSQGTVMNTEAFF
TGTGCCAGCAGCCAGGGGACAGTAATGAACACTGAAGCTTTCTTT
>17|TRBJ1-6|.|TRBV2|.
CASSEQGVEYNNSPLHF
TGTGCCAGCAGTGAACAGGGTGTGGAGTACAATAATTCACCCCTCCACTTT
>15|TRBJ1-1|.|TRBV18|TRBD1
CASSLLGTGNTEAFF
TGTGCCAGCTCACTACTTGGGACAGGGAACACTGAAGCTTTCTTT
>14|TRBJ2-7|.|TRBV5-1|TRBD2
CASSSGTKHYEQYF
TGCGCCAGCAGCTCAGGGACTAAGCACTACGAGCAGTACTTC
>16|TRBJ2-2|.|TRBV30|TRBD2
CAWRPGLAGDTGELFF
TGTGCCTGGAGGCCTGGGCTAGCGGGAGACACCGGGGAGCTGTTTTTT
>15|TRBJ2-2|.|TRBV7-7|TRBD1
CASSAGTGGTGELFF
TGTGCTAGCAGCGCCGGGACAGGGGGCACCGGGGAGCTGTTTTTT
>13|TRBJ1-4|few|TRBV19|.
CASSIRDGEKLFF
TGTGCCAGTAGTATTCGGGATGGTGAAAAACTGTTTTTT